This TCR beta chain originates from a study of T cells in Graves' hyperthyroidism and ophthalmopathy. The study, taken as a whole, reports: A model built on 13 V-J features separated ophthalmopathy from stable hyperthyroidism.

This clonotype was seen repeatedly, ten times or more. Its antigen is unknown. Using RNA transcripts as the source, TCR beta CDR3 regions were amplified. HTBI primers were the set used in a first-round RT-PCR of the TCR CDR3. A single record per CDR3 protein comes from TCRdb applying MiXCR to the multiplex PCR reads. The data show 95,000 to 110,000 distinct CDR3 sequences, about 16% seen once. CDR3 length: 14 residues. Germline-derived CDR1 and CDR2 are SEHNR and FQNEAQ (reference sequence). V was shortened by 1 base and J by 2 bases, with 7 bases between the two germline ends. Sequences were obtained from blood. The chain joins TRBV7-9 to TRBJ2-3; D is undetermined. The clonotype originates from a woman in her 50s with Graves' hyperthyroidism. The CDR3 here is CASSLERVTDTQYF. In DNA form, the CDR3 reads TGTGCCAGCAGCTTAGAACGGGTCACAGATACGCAGTATTTT.